Listed here is a single T cell receptor beta chain. The antigen remains undetermined. This specimen comes from a study of blood T cells in healthy people across ages. Findings and limits, study-wide: A strong correlation was seen between TCR beta diversity and naive T cell percentage.

The V gene lost 6 bases and the J gene lost 3 bases, with 14 bases spanning the gap. CDR1 and CDR2 (germline): SNHLY, FYNNEI. The CDR3 spans 14 residues. The authors ran a second PCR of about 6 to 11 cycles using a sample-barcoded 5' primer and a J-beta primer mix. Each CDR3 protein is one row after TCRdb ran MiXCR on the 5' RACE reads. The sample yields under 1,100,000 distinct CDR3 sequences, about 25% seen once. In addition, the sample was reused for a study of T cells of mothers and their children. This second report adds: Roughly 2.7 million TCR beta reads per child versus over 9 million per mother.

The source is a girl aged 2-10 years in good health. Sequenced input: blood. The V call is TRBV2, the J call TRBJ1-2, with a possible D match to TRBD1 (6 bases). In nucleotides, the CDR3 is TGTGCCAGCAGCGCGAGTGAGGGGGACTATGGCTACACCTTC. It codes for CASSASEGDYGYTF.